The 13 T cell receptor beta chains below come from one sample, sequenced in a study of graft-versus-host responses after intestinal transplantation. The protocol was immunoSEQ multiplex PCR, while the TCRdb copy is restricted to in-frame clones and leaves out a portion. The data show more than 90,000 clones, approximately 92% seen once. No antigen has been assigned to these receptors. The sequencing used unstimulated CD8+ T cells sorted from spleen or lymph node cells, collected before intestinal transplant. The receptors shown here come from a human donor who received an intestinal transplant.

A note on this clone: The sample contains more than one DNA sequence encoding this CDR3. This chain uses TRBV7-9 with TRBJ2-7; D is unclear. The CDR3 runs 13 residues. Between the trimmed V and J ends, which lost 1 base and 1 base, there was a span of 5 bases. Per the germline V gene, CDR1 is SEHNR and CDR2 is FQNEAQ (reference sequence). CDR3 sequence reads: CASSLDSSYEQYF. CDR3 DNA: TGTGCCAGCAGCTTAGACAGTTCCTACGAGCAGTACTTC. Using reference TRBV7-9 and TRBJ2-7 for the parts outside the CDR3, the full variable domain is DTGVSQNPRHKITKRGQNVTFRCDPISEHNRLYWYRQTLGQGPEFLTYFQNEAQLEKSRLLSDRFSAERPKGSFSTLEIQRTEQGDSAMYLCASSLDSSYEQYFGPGTRLTVT.

The chain employs TRBV7-6 and TRBJ2-3, with D maybe TRBD2 (5 bases). Germline V gene data show CDR1 as SGHVS and CDR2 as FNYEAQ. Trimming pared 5 bases from V and 0 bases from J, leaving 12 bases between. The CDR3 spans 15 residues. The CDR3, as DNA: TGTGCCAGCAGCGGAGCGGTTTCTAGCACAGATACGCAGTATTTT. This codes for CASSGAVSSTDTQYF.

The CDR3 nucleotides read TGTGCCAGTAGTATGTACGACAGCTTGAATCAGCCCCAGCATTTT. This translates into CASSMYDSLNQPQHF. The V and J genes are TRBV19 and TRBJ1-5, with D possibly matching TRBD1 (5 bases). Germline CDR1 LNHDA, CDR2 SQIVND (reference sequence). The CDR3 is made up of 15 amino acids. Deletions cut 3 bases from V and 4 bases from J, with 13 bases between.

V usage is TRBV12-5 and J usage is TRBJ2-3; TRBD1 aligns across 9 bases. This CDR3 region has 16 residues. Germline V gives CDR1 LGHNT, CDR2 FRNRAP. With V trimmed by 4 bases and J by 0 bases, 5 bases remained unmatched. This chain's CDR3 is CASGWGQGGSTDTQYF. The CDR3 DNA follows: TGTGCTAGTGGTTGGGGACAGGGAGGGAGCACAGATACGCAGTATTTT.

The genes are TRBV4-1 and TRBJ1-1; TRBD1 matches at 10 bases. The CDR3 has 13 amino acids. The J segment lost 6 bases and the V segment lost 3 bases, leaving 1 base of the junction unmatched. CDR1 is MGHRA, CDR2 YSYEKL, per germline. CDR3 DNA: TGCGCCAGCAGCCAGGGGACAGGGGCTGAAGCTTTCTTT. Its translation: CASSQGTGAEAFF.

The chain has TRBV27 and TRBJ1-5, with TRBD1 identical over 7 bases. In germline, CDR1 is MNHEY, CDR2 SMNVEV (reference sequence). Unmatched junction bases numbered 3, after V lost 6 bases and J lost 4 bases. The CDR3 is 13 residues long. CDR3 region: CASSGQVNQPQHF. DNA of the CDR3: TGTGCCAGCAGCGGACAGGTGAATCAGCCCCAGCATTTT.

The table lists this clone with a few counts. This chain links TRBV5-6 with TRBJ1-4; D is unresolved. The CDR3 extends over 13 amino acids. Per germline, CDR1 SGHDT and CDR2 YYEEEE. Between the trimmed V and J ends, which lost 0 bases and 7 bases, there was a span of 7 bases. The CDR3 here is CASSLDSFEKLFF. In DNA, the CDR3 is TGTGCCAGCAGCTTGGATTCTTTTGAAAAACTGTTTTTT.

This chain connects TRBV4-1 to TRBJ2-7; 8 bases match TRBD2. The J segment lost 0 bases and the V segment lost 4 bases, leaving 5 bases of the junction unmatched. Germline values: CDR1 MGHRA, CDR2 YSYEKL. The CDR3 runs 15 residues. CDR3 DNA sequence: TGCGCCAGCAGCCTAAGCGGGAGAAGCTCCTACGAGCAGTACTTC. Translating it yields CASSLSGRSSYEQYF.

The chain joins TRBV27 to TRBJ2-1, with 9 bases lining up with TRBD2. Germline CDR1 and CDR2: MNHEY and SMNVEV (reference sequence). The CDR3 spans 16 residues. The trim removed 2 bases at V and 5 bases at J, leaving 7 bases unmatched. The CDR3 spells CASSLGWLAGHNEQFF. CDR3 nucleotides: TGTGCCAGCAGTTTAGGGTGGCTAGCGGGGCACAATGAGCAGTTCTTC.

This clone showed up just once. The chain employs TRBV27 and TRBJ1-1; possibly TRBD1 for D (6 bases). V was clipped by 4 bases and J by 5 bases, with 14 bases between them. Per germline, CDR1 MNHEY and CDR2 SMNVEV (reference sequence). The CDR3 loop spans 14 amino acids. Here the CDR3 reads CASSWAGRGTEAFF. The CDR3 DNA reads as TGTGCCAGCAGTTGGGCGGGGAGGGGGACTGAAGCTTTCTTT.

The V call is TRBV7-9, the J call TRBJ1-1; D gene uncertain. Trimming shortened V by 1 base and J by 4 bases, and 13 bases separated the two germline ends. This CDR3 contains 15 residues. Germline V CDR1 and CDR2: SEHNR, FQNEAQ (reference sequence). DNA for the CDR3: TGTGCCAGCAGCTTAGGGTCGATGGGAGGCACTGAAGCTTTCTTT. It codes for CASSLGSMGGTEAFF.

The chain has TRBV19 and TRBJ2-3, with D unresolved. V was cut by 8 bases and J by 2 bases, with 11 bases left in between. Germline values: CDR1 LNHDA, CDR2 SQIVND (reference sequence). There are 13 residues in the CDR3. CDR3 in DNA: TGTGCCAGTTACGCACAGACCACAGATACGCAGTATTTT. This translates into CASYAQTTDTQYF.

The genes are TRBV19 and TRBJ1-1, with D hard to call. Germline-derived CDR1 and CDR2 are LNHDA and SQIVND (reference sequence). Trimming removed 3 bases from V and 1 base from J, with 9 bases in between. The CDR3 has 14 amino acids. The DNA for the CDR3 is TGTGCCAGTAGTATTTGGGCAGGGAACACTGAAGCTTTCTTT. Protein product: CASSIWAGNTEAFF.